Shown below are 30 T cell receptor beta chains from a single sample sequenced in a study of T cell responses to AZD1222 COVID-19 vaccine. TCRdb keeps only in-frame clones here, not all; method: immunoSEQ multiplex PCR. Here the sample spans about 100,000 clones, around 89% being singletons. Material: peripheral blood, obtained on day 0 of AZD1222 vaccination. The receptors originated from an adult in good health.

The V and J genes are TRBV5-1 and TRBJ1-5; 9 bases fit TRBD1. Germline loops: CDR1 SGHRS, CDR2 YFSETQ. This CDR3 spans 15 amino acids. V was pared by 0 bases and J by 2 bases, with 0 bases of the junction left unmatched. The CDR3 reads CASSLGDRGNQPQHF. The CDR3 region has the DNA TGCGCCAGCAGCTTGGGGGACAGGGGCAATCAGCCCCAGCATTTT.

This clone was observed a few times. The V call is TRBV28, the J call TRBJ1-1, with no clear D. Trimming removed 3 bases at V and 2 bases at J, with 7 bases between. Per germline, CDR1 MDHEN and CDR2 SYDVKM. CDR3 length: 13 residues. The CDR3 DNA reads as TGTGCCAGCAGTTTGGTAGCAAACACTGAAGCTTTCTTT. The encoded protein is CASSLVANTEAFF.

The CDR3 reads CASSLQTGGYEQYF. CDR3 DNA sequence: TGTGCCAGCAGCTTGCAGACGGGAGGGTACGAGCAGTACTTC. The chain recombines TRBV5-4 with TRBJ2-7, with 8 bases matching TRBD2. Germline lookup yields CDR1 SGHNT and CDR2 YYREEE (reference sequence). Trimming at V came to 1 base and at J to 4 bases, leaving 4 bases not matched to a gene. CDR3 size: 14 residues.

J is TRBJ2-3 and V is TRBV27; maybe TRBD1 (6 bases). CDR3 length equals 16 residues. With 5 bases removed from V and 4 bases from J, the gap between germline ends came to 19 bases. Germline V gives CDR1 MNHEY, CDR2 SMNVEV (reference sequence). CDR3 sequence (DNA): TGTGCCAGCAGTAGAACTTACGGACAGCCGCCAGATACGCAGTATTTT. Its translation is CASSRTYGQPPDTQYF.

This clone was detected once. The J gene is TRBJ1-3, the V gene TRBV3-1 (or the pseudogene TRBV3-2); 7 bases fit TRBD1. Trimming at V came to 0 bases and at J to 6 bases, leaving 11 bases not matched to a gene. Germline CDR1 and CDR2: LGHDT and YNNKEL (reference sequence). The length of the CDR3 is 17 residues. The CDR3 here is CASSQDTPQGTKNTIYF. CDR3 DNA: TGTGCCAGCAGCCAAGATACCCCACAGGGGACGAAAAACACCATATATTTT.

J is TRBJ2-1 and V is TRBV11-3; TRBD2 matches at 7 bases. In germline, CDR1 is SGHNT, CDR2 YENEEA. V shed 0 bases, J shed 5 bases, and the junction held 16 bases outside the gene matches. The CDR3 has 19 residues. In DNA form, the CDR3 reads TGTGCCAGCAGCTTAGAGGTTGTTGGAGGACTAGTTAAGGACAATGAGCAGTTCTTC. Its translation is CASSLEVVGGLVKDNEQFF. Full variable domain (outside the CDR3, taken from reference TRBV11-3 and TRBJ2-1): EAGVVQSPRYKIIEKKQPVAFWCNPISGHNTLYWYLQNLGQGPELLIRYENEEAVDDSQLPKDRFSAERLKGVDSTLKIQPAELGDSAVYLCASSLEVVGGLVKDNEQFFGPGTRLTVL.

The V and J genes are TRBV18 and TRBJ1-4, with 7 positions matching TRBD1. Germline CDR1 reads KGHSH; CDR2 reads LQKENI. The CDR3 loop spans 14 amino acids. J was trimmed by 8 bases and V by 3 bases; bases with no gene match: 6. The CDR3 bases are TGTGCCAGCTCACCTGGGACAGTGGGAGAAAAACTGTTTTTT. This encodes CASSPGTVGEKLFF.

This clone was detected once. V is TRBV7-9 and J is TRBJ1-5, with D unresolved. The CDR3 runs 14 residues. Germline assignment: CDR1 SEHNR and CDR2 FQNEAQ (reference sequence). V lost 4 bases, J lost 0 bases, and 7 bases lay in between. As DNA, the CDR3 is TGTGCCAGCAGCTATAGGGATAGCAATCAGCCCCAGCATTTT. As protein: CASSYRDSNQPQHF.

The chain uses TRBV5-4 and TRBJ2-5; 14 positions match TRBD2. Trimming at V came to 2 bases and at J to 5 bases, leaving 8 bases not matched to a gene. Germline-derived CDR1 and CDR2 are SGHNT and YYREEE (reference sequence). CDR3 size: 17 residues. CDR3 sequence: CASSFRLAGGPGETQYF. The CDR3 bases are TGTGCCAGCAGCTTTCGACTAGCGGGAGGGCCTGGGGAGACCCAGTACTTC. The full variable domain, rest sourced from reference TRBV5-4 and TRBJ2-5, is ETGVTQSPTHLIKTRGQQVTLRCSSQSGHNTVSWYQQALGQGPQFIFQYYREEENGRGNFPPRFSGLQFPNYSSELNVNALELDDSALYLCASSFRLAGGPGETQYFGPGTRLLVL.

This rearrangement joins TRBV7-6 to TRBJ1-3; TRBD1 might be the D (5 bases). Trimming pared 1 base from V and 2 bases from J, leaving 9 bases between. This CDR3 spans 15 amino acids. Germline assignment: CDR1 SGHVS and CDR2 FNYEAQ. The CDR3 here is CASSLGGAAGNTIYF. The CDR3 bases are TGTGCCAGCAGCTTAGGAGGGGCGGCTGGAAACACCATATATTTT. Full variable domain (missing parts from reference TRBV7-6 and TRBJ1-3): GAGVSQSPRYKVTKRGQDVALRCDPISGHVSLYWYRQALGQGPEFLTYFNYEAQQDKSGLPNDRFSAERPEGSISTLTIQRTEQRDSAMYRCASSLGGAAGNTIYFGEGSWLTVV.

This chain uses TRBV5-1 with TRBJ1-5, with TRBD1 identical over 10 bases. CDR1 and CDR2 (germline): SGHRS, YFSETQ. The length of the CDR3 is 16 residues. The V segment lost 0 bases and the J segment 1 base; nucleotides outside the gene matches: 1. The chain's CDR3 is CASSLGTGGSNQPQHF. CDR3 DNA sequence: TGCGCCAGCAGCTTGGGGACAGGGGGGAGCAATCAGCCCCAGCATTTT.

This chain connects TRBV7-9 to TRBJ2-6; D is perhaps TRBD1 or TRBD2 (5 bases each). This CDR3 is built from 15 residues. V lost 6 bases and J 3 bases, leaving 12 bases between the germline ends. Germline V gene sequence: CDR1 SEHNR, CDR2 FQNEAQ (reference sequence). Here the CDR3 DNA reads TGTGCCAGCAGTGCCCCGGGGCTTGGGGCCAACGTCCTGACTTTC. This codes for CASSAPGLGANVLTF. Looking up the rest from reference TRBV7-9 and TRBJ2-6 gives the full variable domain: DTGVSQNPRHKITKRGQNVTFRCDPISEHNRLYWYRQTLGQGPEFLTYFQNEAQLEKSRLLSDRFSAERPKGSFSTLEIQRTEQGDSAMYLCASSAPGLGANVLTFGAGSRLTVL.

The chain carries TRBV19 and TRBJ2-7; D might be TRBD1 (6 bases). The germline V gene has CDR1 LNHDA and CDR2 SQIVND (reference sequence). This CDR3 contains 13 residues. The V end lost 3 bases, the J end lost 4 bases, and 10 bases lay between the germline ends. This CDR3 is CASSINRDYEQYF. The CDR3 DNA reads TGTGCCAGTAGTATTAACAGGGATTACGAGCAGTACTTC. The variable domain in full, completed from reference TRBV19 and TRBJ2-7, reads DGGITQSPKYLFRKEGQNVTLSCEQNLNHDAMYWYRQDPGQGLRLIYYSQIVNDFQKGDIAEGYSVSREKKESFPLTVTSAQKNPTAFYLCASSINRDYEQYFGPGTRLTVT.

This clone was observed a single time. This chain uses TRBV5-1 with TRBJ2-1, with 10 bases lining up with TRBD2. V shed 0 bases and J 7 bases; nucleotides not matched to a gene: 10. CDR3 size: 17 residues. Germline V CDR1 and CDR2: SGHRS, YFSETQ. The CDR3 protein is CASSLEASGGVRNEQFF. CDR3 sequence (DNA): TGCGCCAGCAGCTTGGAAGCTAGCGGGGGCGTACGAAATGAGCAGTTCTTC.

The rearrangement joins TRBV7-3 to TRBJ2-1, with D possibly TRBD1 on 5 matching bases. The CDR3 is 13 amino acids. V lost 2 bases and J lost 5, with 7 bases in between. The germline gives CDR1 SGHTA, CDR2 FQGTGA. CDR3 DNA sequence: TGTGCCAGCAGCTTAGCCAGGGACAATGAGCAGTTCTTC. The encoded protein is CASSLARDNEQFF. Supplemented by reference TRBV7-3 and TRBJ2-1, the full variable domain reads GAGVSQTPSNKVTEKGKYVELRCDPISGHTALYWYRQSLGQGPEFLIYFQGTGAADDSGLPNDRFFAVRPEGSVSTLKIQRTERGDSAVYLCASSLARDNEQFFGPGTRLTVL.

The CDR3 nucleotides read TGCAGTGCTCCCTTAAACACTGAAGCTTTCTTT. This translates into CSAPLNTEAFF. The genes are TRBV20-1 and TRBJ1-1; unclear D gene. Trimming removed 5 bases from V and 2 bases from J, with 6 bases in between. Germline V gene data show CDR1 as DFQATT and CDR2 as SNEGSKA (reference sequence). The CDR3 loop spans 11 amino acids.

The V call is TRBV28, the J call TRBJ2-2, with TRBD2 matching 13 bases. After removal of 6 bases from V and 5 bases from J, the junction contained 12 bases not matched to a gene. Germline loops: CDR1 MDHEN, CDR2 SYDVKM. This CDR3 has 18 residues. CDR3 region: CASRIPFGLAGDTGELFF. CDR3 nucleotide sequence: TGTGCCAGCAGAATTCCTTTTGGACTAGCGGGAGATACCGGGGAGCTGTTTTTT.

The chain carries TRBV25-1 and TRBJ2-5, with D unresolved. Germline V gene lookup returns CDR1 MGHDK and CDR2 SYGVNS. This CDR3 is built from 12 residues. V gave up 2 bases and J gave up 3 bases, with 4 bases separating them. As DNA, the CDR3 is TGTGCCAGCAGTGAACTCAAAGAGACCCAGTACTTC. Amino acids: CASSELKETQYF.

This clone was detected once. The V and J genes are TRBV29-1 and TRBJ2-5, with D uncertain. The CDR3 sequence is 12 residues long. Looked up from germline, CDR1 is SQVTM and CDR2 is ANQGSEA. V shed 4 bases and J shed 2 bases, with 8 bases lying between them. The CDR3 DNA reads as TGCAGCGTTGGCCAGAATCAAGAGACCCAGTACTTC. Translated: CSVGQNQETQYF.

This clone was recorded once. The chain links TRBV19 to TRBJ2-1; 11 bases line up with TRBD2. Trimming at V came to 3 bases and at J to 7 bases, leaving 8 bases not matched to a gene. This CDR3 region has 16 residues. Germline CDR1 is LNHDA and CDR2 is SQIVND (reference sequence). The CDR3 is CASSIFTSGRGNEQFF. The CDR3 DNA follows: TGTGCCAGTAGTATTTTCACTAGCGGGAGAGGGAATGAGCAGTTCTTC.

The V and J genes are TRBV4-2 and TRBJ1-3, with D maybe TRBD1 (6 bases). Germline CDR1 LGHNA, CDR2 YNFKEQ. This CDR3 region has 16 residues. Deletions cut 1 base from V and 0 bases from J, with 10 bases between. CDR3: CASSQVGQNSGNTIYF. The DNA for the CDR3 is TGTGCCAGCAGCCAAGTTGGACAGAACTCTGGAAACACCATATATTTT.

The sample holds many counts of this clone. DNA of the CDR3: TGTGCCAGCAGCCTGTTATGGGGCGGTAATGAGCAGTTCTTC. Its translation is CASSLLWGGNEQFF. The rearrangement joins TRBV4-2 to TRBJ2-1, with a tentative D call TRBD1 (5 bases). The CDR3 is 14 residues long. V gave up 4 bases and J gave up 7 bases, with 14 bases separating them. CDR1 is LGHNA and CDR2 is YNFKEQ in the germline V gene.

The V call is TRBV19, the J call TRBJ2-3; 9 bases fit TRBD2. V shed 7 bases and J 4 bases; nucleotides not matched to a gene: 12. This CDR3 is 16 amino acids long. Germline V CDR1 and CDR2: LNHDA, SQIVND (reference sequence). CDR3 nucleotide sequence: TGTGCCAGTACGGATAAGGGACTAGCAGTCGCAGATACGCAGTATTTT. The encoded protein is CASTDKGLAVADTQYF. Full variable domain (missing parts from reference TRBV19 and TRBJ2-3): DGGITQSPKYLFRKEGQNVTLSCEQNLNHDAMYWYRQDPGQGLRLIYYSQIVNDFQKGDIAEGYSVSREKKESFPLTVTSAQKNPTAFYLCASTDKGLAVADTQYFGPGTRLTVL.

The CDR3 region has the DNA TGTGCCAGCAGTCCCAGGGACAGTTCATCCGAGACCCAGTACTTC. It encodes CASSPRDSSSETQYF. The chain combines TRBV2 with TRBJ2-5, with 7 positions matching TRBD1. Trimming took 5 bases from V and 5 from J; bases not matched to a gene: 11. Germline V gene sequence: CDR1 SNHLY, CDR2 FYNNEI. The CDR3 has 15 residues.

The chain links TRBV9 to TRBJ1-6, with 9 bases lining up with TRBD1. Looked up from germline, CDR1 is SGDLS and CDR2 is YYNGEE. This CDR3 has 16 residues. V shed 3 bases, J shed 7 bases, and the junction held 8 bases outside the gene matches. The CDR3 DNA follows: TGTGCCAGCAGCGCACTTCCGGGACAGGGCAATTCACCCCTCCACTTT. Its protein is CASSALPGQGNSPLHF.

The chain links TRBV6-5 to TRBJ1-2; TRBD1 might be the D (6 bases). The CDR3 covers 13 residues. Germline CDR1 reads MNHEY; CDR2 reads SVGAGI. Trimming cost V 4 bases and J 6 bases, with 12 bases left between them. The CDR3 DNA reads as TGTGCCAGCAGTTCAACAGGGAACAATGGCTACACCTTC. The encoded protein is CASSSTGNNGYTF.

This rearrangement joins TRBV19 to TRBJ1-2, with TRBD1 identical over 10 bases. Germline V lookup: CDR1 LNHDA, CDR2 SQIVND (reference sequence). V lost 6 bases and J lost 7; bases outside the gene matches: 11. CDR3 size: 15 residues. Here the CDR3 reads CASRDGQGELSGYTF. As DNA, the CDR3 is TGTGCCAGTAGGGACGGACAGGGGGAATTGAGTGGCTACACCTTC.

The chain employs TRBV7-3 and TRBJ1-2; maybe TRBD1 (6 bases). The V gene's germline CDR1 is SGHTA and CDR2 FQGTGA. Trimming cost V 1 base and J 2 bases, with 11 bases left between them. This CDR3 contains 15 residues. CDR3 in DNA: TGTGCCAGCAGCTTAAACCGGGGGCACAACTATGGCTACACCTTC. Its translation is CASSLNRGHNYGYTF.

The chain links TRBV5-4 to TRBJ1-2; a weak D match, TRBD1 (6 bases). The CDR3 covers 15 residues. From germline, CDR1 is SGHNT and CDR2 YYREEE (reference sequence). The V and J ends lost 0 bases and 4 bases respectively, with 13 bases between them. CDR3 loop: CASSLDSRGFYGYTF. For the CDR3, the DNA is TGTGCCAGCAGCTTGGACTCTAGGGGGTTCTATGGCTACACCTTC. The variable domain in full, with the rest retrieved from reference TRBV5-4 and TRBJ1-2, is ETGVTQSPTHLIKTRGQQVTLRCSSQSGHNTVSWYQQALGQGPQFIFQYYREEENGRGNFPPRFSGLQFPNYSSELNVNALELDDSALYLCASSLDSRGFYGYTFGSGTRLTVV.

This clone was counted once. This chain connects TRBV4-3 to TRBJ2-7; weak D call: TRBD1 (6 bases). The V end was cut by 1 base, the J end by 4 bases, with 14 bases between. This CDR3 region has 15 residues. The V gene's germline CDR1 is LGHNA and CDR2 YSLEER. The CDR3 here is CASSQGVQGGYEQYF. CDR3 nucleotides: TGCGCCAGCAGCCAAGGCGTACAGGGTGGATACGAGCAGTACTTC.